This T cell receptor (beta chain) originates from a study of STAT5B mutations in CD4+ large granular lymphocyte leukemia. Study results and caveats: CD4-sorted patient repertoires seemed more clonal than healthy CD4+ repertoires. Main leukemic clonotypes were patient-specific, but about 26% appeared at low frequency elsewhere.

The assay was run at survey level. Assay: immunoSEQ multiplex PCR; the TCRdb copy retains only in-frame clones and omits some. The sample has approximately 24,000 clones, roughly 79% seen once. The germline gives CDR1 MGHDK, CDR2 SYGVNS. V was pared by 5 bases and J by 3 bases, with 16 bases of the junction left unmatched. The CDR3 has 18 amino acids. Turning to this clone: Its antigen is currently unknown.

The sequence was obtained from a human donor in good health. What was sequenced was CD4+ T cells from blood buffy coats. The J gene is TRBJ1-1, the V gene TRBV25-1; 9 nucleotides agree with TRBD1. This CDR3 is CASSPRAGTGRGYTEAFF. Written as DNA, the CDR3 is TGTGCCAGCAGTCCCCGGGCCGGGACAGGGAGAGGGTACACTGAAGCTTTCTTT.